The clone carrying this TCR beta chain was seen ten or more times. The sample belongs to a study of CD8 T cells in ankylosing spondylitis. Using its own MiXCR run on the 5' RACE reads, TCRdb lists one record per CDR3 protein. The table lists 150,000 to 200,000 distinct CDR3 sequences, around 10% of them singletons, with almost 30% in the top ten. Germline lookup yields CDR1 SGHVS and CDR2 FQNEAQ. CDR3 size: 17 residues. V shed 4 bases and J 4 bases; nucleotides not matched to a gene: 10. The TCR originated in a male donor with ankylosing spondylitis or in good health (not recorded which). The chain couples TRBV7-8 to TRBJ2-2; 9 positions match TRBD2. What was sequenced was blood, either unsorted or a sorted T cell fraction (not recorded which). For the CDR3, the DNA is TGTGCCAGCAGCTCATCCTTAGCGGGAGTACCCACCGGGGAGCTGTTTTTT. Translated: CASSSSLAGVPTGELFF. Combining the CDR3 with reference TRBV7-8 and TRBJ2-2 gives the whole variable domain GAGVSQSPRYKVAKRGQDVALRCDPISGHVSLFWYQQALGQGPEFLTYFQNEAQLDKSGLPSDRFFAERPEGSVSTLKIQRTQQEDSAVYLCASSSSLAGVPTGELFFGEGSRLTVL.